This T cell receptor (beta chain) was captured by sequencing in a study of blood T cell repertoires in COVID-19. Study details: Whether acute or convalescent, the COVID-19 samples came from the United States, Italy and Spain. From T cells, B-cell-depleted T cells, or PBMCs came the material, which was cDNA or gDNA.

Original processing methods: Using reference gene primer amplification, nucleated cell counts were estimated. Sequencing used immunoSEQ multiplex PCR; TCRdb keeps in-frame clones, though not all of them. The V and J calls and clone size are taken from that table; D and trimming were inferred from the DNA. Of some 96,000 clones detected, almost 90% appear once; the ten largest clones hold 5%. In germline, CDR1 is LNHDA, CDR2 SQIVND (reference sequence). V shed 3 bases and J 2 bases; nucleotides not matched to a gene: 13. The CDR3 runs 18 residues. This clone was counted between two and nine times. What was sequenced was peripheral blood. The receptor was isolated from a human donor in a cohort sampled during active COVID-19. The genes are TRBV19 and TRBJ2-5, with TRBD2 matching over 9 bases. In DNA form, the CDR3 reads TGTGCCAGTAGTATCCCCCCAGTTGTTGCGGGAGGGCAAGAGACCCAGTACTTC. This encodes CASSIPPVVAGGQETQYF. Full variable domain (missing parts from reference TRBV19 and TRBJ2-5): DGGITQSPKYLFRKEGQNVTLSCEQNLNHDAMYWYRQDPGQGLRLIYYSQIVNDFQKGDIAEGYSVSREKKESFPLTVTSAQKNPTAFYLCASSIPPVVAGGQETQYFGPGTRLLVL.